This T cell receptor (beta chain) is from a study of radiation and T cells in renal cell carcinoma. CDR3 length: 14 amino acids. Germline CDR1 SGHTA, CDR2 FQGNSA. J lost 5 bases, V lost 4 bases, and 5 bases had no gene match. Time point reported: blood 4 weeks post-SBRT, at nephrectomy. Described treatment: 15 Gy SBRT to primary tumor, nephrectomy 4 weeks later. Nephrectomy followed 15 Gy stereotactic body radiation by 4 weeks. This clone has a single count. Its antigen is unknown. Data came from immunoSEQ multiplex PCR; TCRdb stores just in-frame clones and leaves some out. The table has 140,000 to 150,000 clones, around nine tenths seen once. Findings of the study overall: Baseline intratumoral clonotype presence is unknown without pretreatment biopsies. Top tumor clonotypes rose in blood 2 weeks post-radiation, then contracted.

The chain couples TRBV7-2 to TRBJ2-5, with 9 bases matching TRBD2. The source of this sequence is a woman aged 50 to 60 with renal cell carcinoma. The sequenced sample was blood, obtained from a patient whose treatment included radiotherapy and nephrectomy. The DNA of the CDR3 is TGTGCCAGCAGCTCATGGACTAGCGAGGAGACCCAGTACTTC. This sequence encodes CASSSWTSEETQYF. The entire variable domain, with the rest obtained from reference TRBV7-2 and TRBJ2-5, is as follows: GAGVSQSPSNKVTEKGKDVELRCDPISGHTALYWYRQSLGQGLEFLIYFQGNSAPDKSGLPSDRFSAERTGGSVSTLTIQRTQQEDSAVYLCASSSWTSEETQYFGPGTRLLVL.